This T cell receptor (beta chain) was profiled in a study of regulatory and conventional T cells in RAG deficiency. Study findings and constraints: Omenn patients showed >80% Treg-Tconv overlap and shorter CDR3 lengths.

This clone was recorded a few times. Antigen specificity is unknown. Sequencing used immunoSEQ multiplex PCR; TCRdb keeps in-frame clones, though not all of them. Counted here are about 32,000 clones, around nine tenths occurring once; the ten biggest clones make up roughly an eighth. Trimming cost V 4 bases and J 1 base, with 14 bases left between them. CDR1 SGHRS and CDR2 YFSETQ come from the germline V gene. This CDR3 is built from 15 residues. The sample was also reused in another study, on regulatory T cells. That paper notes: Amplification used 52 TRBV primers and 13 TRBJ primers.

This receptor was identified in a human donor in good health. This chain links TRBV5-1 with TRBJ1-1; D is perhaps TRBD1 (5 bases). Sequencing was carried out using CD8+ T cells sorted from blood. The CDR3 is CASSPALGGNTEAFF. The CDR3 DNA is TGCGCCAGCAGCCCGGCCTTGGGGGGGAACACTGAAGCTTTCTTT.